This T cell receptor (beta chain) was sequenced during a study of blood T cells in healthy people across ages. The study isolated at least 6.5 million PBMCs from each sample. With each sample, at least 5 micrograms of total RNA were extracted. V was clipped by 4 bases and J by 6 bases, with 9 bases between them. The CDR3 spans 13 residues. CDR1 is MGHDK, CDR2 SYGVNS, per germline. A second PCR of 7 to 11 cycles used a sample-barcoded 5' primer and a J-beta primer mix. TCRdb re-called the 5' RACE reads through MiXCR, storing one row per CDR3 protein. The table records about 1,600,000 distinct CDR3 sequences, around two fifths of them present only once.

The TCR comes from a woman younger than 30 in good health. This rearrangement joins TRBV25-1 to TRBJ2-2; D possibly uses TRBD1 or TRBD2 (5 bases each). The specimen was blood. CDR3 DNA: TGTGCCAGCAGTGGGGACGGATCCGGGGAGCTGTTTTTT. Translating gives CASSGDGSGELFF.